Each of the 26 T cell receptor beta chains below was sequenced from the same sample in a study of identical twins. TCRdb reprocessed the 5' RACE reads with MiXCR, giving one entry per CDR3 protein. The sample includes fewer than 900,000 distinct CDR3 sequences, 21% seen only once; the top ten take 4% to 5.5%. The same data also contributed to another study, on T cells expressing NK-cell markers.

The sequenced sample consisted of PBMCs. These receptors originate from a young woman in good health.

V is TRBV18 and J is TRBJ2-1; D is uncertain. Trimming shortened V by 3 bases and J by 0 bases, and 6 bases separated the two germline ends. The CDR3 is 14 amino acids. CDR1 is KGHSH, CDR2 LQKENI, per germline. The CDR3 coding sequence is TGTGCCAGCTCACCGATCGACTCCTACAATGAGCAGTTCTTC. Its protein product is CASSPIDSYNEQFF. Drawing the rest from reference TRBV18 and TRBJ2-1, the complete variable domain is NAGVMQNPRHLVRRRGQEARLRCSPMKGHSHVYWYRQLPEEGLKFMVYLQKENIIDESGMPKERFSAEFPKEGPSILRIQQVVRGDSAAYFCASSPIDSYNEQFFGPGTRLTVL.

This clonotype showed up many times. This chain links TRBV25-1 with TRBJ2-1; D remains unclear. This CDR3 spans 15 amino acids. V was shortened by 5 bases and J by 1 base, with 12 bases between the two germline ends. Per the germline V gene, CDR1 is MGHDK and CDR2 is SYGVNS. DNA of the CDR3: TGTGCCAGCAGTCCCGGAAGGACGTCCTACAATGAGCAGTTCTTC. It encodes CASSPGRTSYNEQFF.

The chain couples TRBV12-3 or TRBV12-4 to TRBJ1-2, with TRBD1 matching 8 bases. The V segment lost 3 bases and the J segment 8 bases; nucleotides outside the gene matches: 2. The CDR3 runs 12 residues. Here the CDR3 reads CASSLTGEGYTF. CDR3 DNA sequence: TGTGCCAGCAGTTTGACAGGGGAGGGCTACACCTTC.

In DNA form, the CDR3 reads TGCAGTGCTAGCCTGCCTAGCGGATACTACGAGCAGTACTTC. This encodes CSASLPSGYYEQYF. This sequence joins TRBV20-1 and TRBJ2-7, with 7 bases lining up with TRBD2. Germline V lookup: CDR1 DFQATT, CDR2 SNEGSKA (reference sequence). J gave up 3 bases and V 3 bases, and 8 bases lay outside the gene matches. The CDR3 loop spans 14 amino acids.

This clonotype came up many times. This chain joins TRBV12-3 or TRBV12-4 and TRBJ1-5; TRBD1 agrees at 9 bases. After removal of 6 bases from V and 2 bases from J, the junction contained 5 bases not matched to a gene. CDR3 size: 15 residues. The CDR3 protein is CASSRTGGGNQPQHF. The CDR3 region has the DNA TGTGCCAGCAGCCGTACAGGGGGCGGCAATCAGCCCCAGCATTTT.

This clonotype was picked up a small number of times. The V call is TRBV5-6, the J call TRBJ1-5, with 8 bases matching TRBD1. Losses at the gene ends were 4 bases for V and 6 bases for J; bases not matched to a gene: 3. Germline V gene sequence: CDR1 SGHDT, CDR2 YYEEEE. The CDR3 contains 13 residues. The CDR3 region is CASSADRGQPQHF. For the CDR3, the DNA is TGTGCCAGCAGCGCAGACAGGGGTCAGCCCCAGCATTTT.

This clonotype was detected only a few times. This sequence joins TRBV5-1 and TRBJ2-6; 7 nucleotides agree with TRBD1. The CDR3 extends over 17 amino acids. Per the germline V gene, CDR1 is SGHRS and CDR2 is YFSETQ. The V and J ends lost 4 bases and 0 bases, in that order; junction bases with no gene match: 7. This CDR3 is CASSTMGTASGANVLTF. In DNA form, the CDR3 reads TGCGCCAGCAGCACAATGGGGACAGCCTCTGGGGCCAACGTCCTGACTTTC.

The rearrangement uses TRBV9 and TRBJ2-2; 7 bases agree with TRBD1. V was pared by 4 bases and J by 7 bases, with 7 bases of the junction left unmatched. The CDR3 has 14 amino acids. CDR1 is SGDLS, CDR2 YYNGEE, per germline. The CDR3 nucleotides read TGTGCCAGCAGCCCCGACAGGGCCGACGGGGAGCTGTTTTTT. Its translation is CASSPDRADGELFF.

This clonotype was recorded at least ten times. CDR3 nucleotide sequence: TGCAGTGCTCCTCAGCAGGGCGGCGAAAAACTGTTTTTT. Translating gives CSAPQQGGEKLFF. The rearrangement links TRBV20-1 to TRBJ1-4, with D possibly being TRBD1 (5 bases). Trimming stripped 5 bases from V and 8 bases from J, with 15 bases between. In germline, CDR1 is DFQATT, CDR2 SNEGSKA (reference sequence). The CDR3 runs 13 residues.

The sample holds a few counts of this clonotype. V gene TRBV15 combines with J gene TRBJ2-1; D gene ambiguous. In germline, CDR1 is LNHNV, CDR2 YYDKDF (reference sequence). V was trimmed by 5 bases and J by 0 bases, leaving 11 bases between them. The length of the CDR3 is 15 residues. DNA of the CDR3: TGTGCCACCAGCGTAGGGATATTCTCCTACAATGAGCAGTTCTTC. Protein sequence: CATSVGIFSYNEQFF.

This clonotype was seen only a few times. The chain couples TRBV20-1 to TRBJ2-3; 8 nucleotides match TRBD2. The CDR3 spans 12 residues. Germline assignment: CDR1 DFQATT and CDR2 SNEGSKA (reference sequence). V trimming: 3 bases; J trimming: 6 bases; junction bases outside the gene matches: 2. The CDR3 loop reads CSASGRGDTQYF. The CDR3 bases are TGCAGTGCTAGCGGGAGGGGGGATACGCAGTATTTT.

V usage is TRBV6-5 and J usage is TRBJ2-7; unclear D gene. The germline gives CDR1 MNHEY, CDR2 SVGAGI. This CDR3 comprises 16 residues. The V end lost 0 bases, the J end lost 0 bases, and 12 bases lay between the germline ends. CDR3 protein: CASSYSRRGYSYEQYF. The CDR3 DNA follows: TGTGCCAGCAGTTACTCCCGGCGCGGATACTCCTACGAGCAGTACTTC.

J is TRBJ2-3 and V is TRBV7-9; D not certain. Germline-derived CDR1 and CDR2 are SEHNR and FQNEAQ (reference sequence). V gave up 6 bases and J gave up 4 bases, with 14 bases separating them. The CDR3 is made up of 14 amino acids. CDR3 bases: TGTGCCAGCAGACCTACGGGTTCTCCAGATACGCAGTATTTT. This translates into CASRPTGSPDTQYF.

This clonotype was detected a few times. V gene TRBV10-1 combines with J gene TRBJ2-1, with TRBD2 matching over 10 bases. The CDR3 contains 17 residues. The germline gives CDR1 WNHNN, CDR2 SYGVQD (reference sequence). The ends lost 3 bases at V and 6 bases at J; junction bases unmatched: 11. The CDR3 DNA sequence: TGCGCCAGCAGTGAACGGACTAGCGGAACAGCTTCCAATGAGCAGTTCTTC. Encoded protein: CASSERTSGTASNEQFF.

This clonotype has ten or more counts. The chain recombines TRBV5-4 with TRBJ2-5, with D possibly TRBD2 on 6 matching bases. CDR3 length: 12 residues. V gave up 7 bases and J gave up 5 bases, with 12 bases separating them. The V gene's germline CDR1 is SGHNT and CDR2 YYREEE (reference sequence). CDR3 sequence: CASETGGETQYF. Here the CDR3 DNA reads TGTGCCAGCGAGACCGGAGGGGAGACCCAGTACTTC.

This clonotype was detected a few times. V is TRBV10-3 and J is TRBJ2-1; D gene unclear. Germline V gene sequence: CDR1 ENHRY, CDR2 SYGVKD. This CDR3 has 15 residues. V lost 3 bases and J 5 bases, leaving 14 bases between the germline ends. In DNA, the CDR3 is TGTGCCATCAGTGAAGTGGCGGCAGTCCACAATGAGCAGTTCTTC. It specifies CAISEVAAVHNEQFF.

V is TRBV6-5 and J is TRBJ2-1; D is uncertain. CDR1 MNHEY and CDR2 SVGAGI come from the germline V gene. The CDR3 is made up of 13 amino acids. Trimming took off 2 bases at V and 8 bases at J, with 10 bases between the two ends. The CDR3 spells CASSYAPSDEQFF. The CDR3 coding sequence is TGTGCCAGCAGTTACGCCCCCTCGGATGAGCAGTTCTTC.

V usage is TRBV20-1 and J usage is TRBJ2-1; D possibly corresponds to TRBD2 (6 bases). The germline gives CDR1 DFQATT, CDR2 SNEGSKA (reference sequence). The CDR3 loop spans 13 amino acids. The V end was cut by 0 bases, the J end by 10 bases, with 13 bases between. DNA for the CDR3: TGCAGTGCTAGAGATGTAGCGGCGCGAGAGCAGTTCTTC. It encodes CSARDVAAREQFF.

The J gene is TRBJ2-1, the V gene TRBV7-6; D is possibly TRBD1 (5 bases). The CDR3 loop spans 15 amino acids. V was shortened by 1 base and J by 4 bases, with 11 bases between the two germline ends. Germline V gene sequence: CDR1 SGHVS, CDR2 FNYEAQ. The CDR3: CASSLVQVTYNEQFF. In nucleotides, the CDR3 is TGTGCCAGCAGCTTAGTACAGGTGACATACAATGAGCAGTTCTTC.

The CDR3 DNA follows: TGCGCCAGCAGCAATGGCCCGGCGGGGCTATCCTATGGCTACACCTTC. Residues: CASSNGPAGLSYGYTF. The V and J genes are TRBV5-1 and TRBJ1-2; maybe TRBD1 (5 bases). The V and J ends lost 4 bases and 4 bases respectively, with 20 bases between them. Germline assignment: CDR1 SGHRS and CDR2 YFSETQ. This CDR3 has 16 residues.

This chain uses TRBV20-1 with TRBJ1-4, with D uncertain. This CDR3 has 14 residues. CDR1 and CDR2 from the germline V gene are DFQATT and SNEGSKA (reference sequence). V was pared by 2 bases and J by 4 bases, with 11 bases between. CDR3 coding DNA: TGCAGTGCTAGAACGAGGCAGTTTAATGAAAAACTGTTTTTT. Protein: CSARTRQFNEKLFF.

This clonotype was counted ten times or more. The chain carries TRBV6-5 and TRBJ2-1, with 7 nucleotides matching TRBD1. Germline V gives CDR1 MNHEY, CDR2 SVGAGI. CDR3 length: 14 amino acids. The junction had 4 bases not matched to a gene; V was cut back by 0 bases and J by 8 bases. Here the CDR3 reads CASSYSTGVHEQFF. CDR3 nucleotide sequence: TGTGCCAGCAGTTACTCTACAGGGGTACATGAGCAGTTCTTC.

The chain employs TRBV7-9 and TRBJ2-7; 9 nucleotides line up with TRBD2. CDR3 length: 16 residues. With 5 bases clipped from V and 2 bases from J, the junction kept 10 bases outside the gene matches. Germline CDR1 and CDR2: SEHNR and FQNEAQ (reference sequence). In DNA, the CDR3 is TGTGCCAGCAGCACACCTGGGGCGGGGGGGCCCTACGAGCAGTACTTC. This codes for CASSTPGAGGPYEQYF.

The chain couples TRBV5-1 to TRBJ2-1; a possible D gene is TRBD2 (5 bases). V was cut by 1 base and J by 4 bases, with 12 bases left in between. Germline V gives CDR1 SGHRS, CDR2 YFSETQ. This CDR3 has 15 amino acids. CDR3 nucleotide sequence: TGCGCCAGCAGCTTGCGGGATTTCCATTACAATGAGCAGTTCTTC. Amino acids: CASSLRDFHYNEQFF.

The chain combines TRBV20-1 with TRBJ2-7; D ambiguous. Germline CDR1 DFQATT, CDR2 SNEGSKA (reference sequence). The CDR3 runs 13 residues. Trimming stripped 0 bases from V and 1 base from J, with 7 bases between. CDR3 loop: CSARDLVSYEQYF. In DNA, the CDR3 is TGCAGTGCTAGAGATCTGGTTTCCTACGAGCAGTACTTC.

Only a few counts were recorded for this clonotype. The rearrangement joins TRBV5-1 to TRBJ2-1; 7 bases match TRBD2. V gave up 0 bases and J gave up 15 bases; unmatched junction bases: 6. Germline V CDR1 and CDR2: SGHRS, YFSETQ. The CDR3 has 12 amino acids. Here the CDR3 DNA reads TGCGCCAGCAGCTTGGGAGCGGGAACCCGGTTCTTC. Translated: CASSLGAGTRFF.